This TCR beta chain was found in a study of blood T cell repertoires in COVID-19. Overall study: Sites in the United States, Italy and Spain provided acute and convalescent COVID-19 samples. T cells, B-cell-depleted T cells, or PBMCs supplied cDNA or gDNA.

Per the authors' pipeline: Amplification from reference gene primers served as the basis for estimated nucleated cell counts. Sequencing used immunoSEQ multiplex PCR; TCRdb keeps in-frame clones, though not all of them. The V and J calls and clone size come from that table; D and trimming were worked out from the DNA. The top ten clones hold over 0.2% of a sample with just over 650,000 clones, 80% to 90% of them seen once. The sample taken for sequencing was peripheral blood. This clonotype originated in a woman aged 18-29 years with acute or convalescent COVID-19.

The CDR3 bases are TGTGCCACCCACCGGGACACAGACTCCTACGAGCAGTACTTC. This codes for CATHRDTDSYEQYF. The V and J genes are TRBV28 and TRBJ2-7, with D possibly matching TRBD1 (6 bases). V dropped 10 bases and J dropped 0 bases, with 16 bases sitting between them. CDR3 length: 14 residues. The germline V gene has CDR1 MDHEN and CDR2 SYDVKM.